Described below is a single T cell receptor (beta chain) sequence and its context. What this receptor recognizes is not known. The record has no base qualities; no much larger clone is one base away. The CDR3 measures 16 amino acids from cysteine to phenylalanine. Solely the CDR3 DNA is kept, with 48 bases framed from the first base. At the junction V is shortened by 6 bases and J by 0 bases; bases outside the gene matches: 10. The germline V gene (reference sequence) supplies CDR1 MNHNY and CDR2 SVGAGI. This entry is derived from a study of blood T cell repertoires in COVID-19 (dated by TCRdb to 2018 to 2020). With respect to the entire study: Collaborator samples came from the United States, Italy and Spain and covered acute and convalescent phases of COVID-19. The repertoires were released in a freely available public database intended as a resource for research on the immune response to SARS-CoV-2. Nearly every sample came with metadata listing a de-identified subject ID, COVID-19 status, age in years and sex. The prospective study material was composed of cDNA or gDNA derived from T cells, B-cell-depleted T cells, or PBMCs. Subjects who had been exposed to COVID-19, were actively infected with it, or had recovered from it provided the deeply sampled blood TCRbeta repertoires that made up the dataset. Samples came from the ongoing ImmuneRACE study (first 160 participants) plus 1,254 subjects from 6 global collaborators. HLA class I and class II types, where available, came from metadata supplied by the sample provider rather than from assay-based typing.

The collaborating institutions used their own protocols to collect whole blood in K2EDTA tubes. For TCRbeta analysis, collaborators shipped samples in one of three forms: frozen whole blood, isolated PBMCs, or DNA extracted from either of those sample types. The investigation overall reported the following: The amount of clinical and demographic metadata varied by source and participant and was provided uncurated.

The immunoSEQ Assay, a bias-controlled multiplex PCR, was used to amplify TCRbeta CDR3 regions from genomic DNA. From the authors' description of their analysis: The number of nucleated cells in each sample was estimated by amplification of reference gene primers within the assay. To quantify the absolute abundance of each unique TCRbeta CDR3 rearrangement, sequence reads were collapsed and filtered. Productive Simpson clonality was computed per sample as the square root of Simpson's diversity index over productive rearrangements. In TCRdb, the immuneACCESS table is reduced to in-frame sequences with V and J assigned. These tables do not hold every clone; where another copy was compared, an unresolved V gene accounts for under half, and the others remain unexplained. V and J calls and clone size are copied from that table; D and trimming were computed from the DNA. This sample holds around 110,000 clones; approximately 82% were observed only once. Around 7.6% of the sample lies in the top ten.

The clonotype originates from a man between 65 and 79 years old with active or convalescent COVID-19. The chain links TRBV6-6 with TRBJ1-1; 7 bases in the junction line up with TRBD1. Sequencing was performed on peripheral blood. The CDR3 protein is CASSGTTGDMNTEAFF. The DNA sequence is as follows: TGTGCCAGCAGCGGGACCACAGGGGACATGAACACTGAAGCTTTCTTT.